Given below is one T cell receptor (beta chain) in context. Its antigen has not been determined. Per-nucleotide qualities are absent, and no much larger clonotype sits a single base away. The sample belongs to a study of T cells in localized non-small cell lung cancer (dated by TCRdb to the early 2020s). Describing the broader study: T cell repertoires of approximately 250 early-stage NSCLC patients were analyzed, with tumors being compared against uninvolved tumor-adjacent lungs. All 250 or so NSCLC patients in the cohort were treatment-naive and had localized lung tumors that were resected. Of the NSCLC patients, about 130 were male and roughly 100 were female, and the mean age was approximately 69 years.

At diagnosis, tumor, uninvolved tumor-adjacent lung and peripheral blood were collected and then preserved as a mix of FFPE and fresh-frozen material. For TCR repertoire profiling, blood samples were analyzed in the form of peripheral blood mononuclear cells. V lost 4 bases and J lost 7 bases, and the count of bases not matched to a germline gene is 11. Spanning cysteine to phenylalanine, the CDR3 consists of 18 amino acids. Kept here is only the CDR3 DNA, which spans 54 bases and is read in frame from base 1. The germline V gene (reference sequence) specifies LNHDA as CDR1 and SQIVND as CDR2. The immunoSEQ Assay was used to sequence TCR beta CDR3 regions from DNA. Per the authors' processing: To compute T cell density, TCR beta template counts were normalized to usable DNA, which was estimated by amplifying housekeeping genes. The preseqR package was used to estimate richness by extrapolating to 400,000 templates for PBMC samples and to 120,000 templates for tissue samples. Clonality was calculated as one minus Pielou's evenness. To identify tissue-enriched TCRs, differential abundance testing was run on productive amino-acid clonotypes with a minimum total count of 5 and an alpha of 0.1. The Jaccard Index and the Morisita Overlap Index were used to quantify repertoire overlap between compartments. GLIPH grouped TCR beta CDR3s together with public tetramer-defined viral CDR3s, and a viral motif had to include at least three viral sequences and also show V-gene enrichment. The table was pulled from immuneACCESS by TCRdb, which kept in-frame rearrangements only. Such tables lose some clones; where checked, under half of the loss comes from unresolved V genes, and the rest has no known cause. V and J calls plus clone size are reproduced from that table; the DNA served to infer D and trimming. The sample yields about 25,000 clones; 86% were counted once. The ten largest make up roughly 15% of the sample.

Summary of the overall study and its limitations: A median of roughly 56 of the top 100 tumor clones were detected in paired uninvolved adjacent lung, and around 30 of these tumor clones were also found among the top 100 clones of the paired uninvolved adjacent lung. Higher blood T cell density associated with longer overall survival, while higher adjacent-lung clonality associated with shorter survival. Because of the exploratory design, TCR variables were selected using unadjusted p-values without false-discovery rate correction. Because multi-region tumor sequencing was not performed, intratumor heterogeneity could not be ruled out. Uninvolved tumor-adjacent lung showed the highest T cell clonality, higher than tumor, which suggests more focused antigenic responses in the uninvolved tumor-adjacent lung.

Sequencing used peripheral blood, obtained before any cancer treatment. Rearrangement joined TRBV19 to TRBJ2-2, and 14 junctional nucleotides match TRBD2. The clonotype was recovered from a female donor aged 60 or older with stage I lung adenocarcinoma. The CDR3 sequence is CASSSASGTSGRGGELFF. The DNA reads TGTGCCAGTAGTAGCGCATCCGGGACTAGCGGGAGAGGCGGGGAGCTGTTTTTT. The CDR3, completed at both ends by the reference TRBV19 and TRBJ2-2 genes, gives the full variable domain DGGITQSPKYLFRKEGQNVTLSCEQNLNHDAMYWYRQDPGQGLRLIYYSQIVNDFQKGDIAEGYSVSREKKESFPLTVTSAQKNPTAFYLCASSSASGTSGRGGELFFGEGSRLTVL.